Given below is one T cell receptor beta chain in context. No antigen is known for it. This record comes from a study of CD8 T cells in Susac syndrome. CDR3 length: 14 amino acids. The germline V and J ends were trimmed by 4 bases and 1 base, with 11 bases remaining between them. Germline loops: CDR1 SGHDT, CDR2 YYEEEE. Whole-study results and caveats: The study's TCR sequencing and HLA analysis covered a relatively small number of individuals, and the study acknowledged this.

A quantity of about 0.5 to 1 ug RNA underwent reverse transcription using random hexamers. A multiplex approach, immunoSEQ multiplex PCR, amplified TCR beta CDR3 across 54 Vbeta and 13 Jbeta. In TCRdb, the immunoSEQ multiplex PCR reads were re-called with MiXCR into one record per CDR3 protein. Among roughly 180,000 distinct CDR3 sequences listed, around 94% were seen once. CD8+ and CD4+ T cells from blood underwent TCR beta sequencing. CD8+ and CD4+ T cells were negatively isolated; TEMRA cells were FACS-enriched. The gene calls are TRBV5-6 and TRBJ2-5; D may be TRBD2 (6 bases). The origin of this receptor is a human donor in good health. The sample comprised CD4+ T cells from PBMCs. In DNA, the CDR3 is TGTGCCAGCAGCAAGGGACTGACCCAAGAGACCCAGTACTTC. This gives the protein CASSKGLTQETQYF.